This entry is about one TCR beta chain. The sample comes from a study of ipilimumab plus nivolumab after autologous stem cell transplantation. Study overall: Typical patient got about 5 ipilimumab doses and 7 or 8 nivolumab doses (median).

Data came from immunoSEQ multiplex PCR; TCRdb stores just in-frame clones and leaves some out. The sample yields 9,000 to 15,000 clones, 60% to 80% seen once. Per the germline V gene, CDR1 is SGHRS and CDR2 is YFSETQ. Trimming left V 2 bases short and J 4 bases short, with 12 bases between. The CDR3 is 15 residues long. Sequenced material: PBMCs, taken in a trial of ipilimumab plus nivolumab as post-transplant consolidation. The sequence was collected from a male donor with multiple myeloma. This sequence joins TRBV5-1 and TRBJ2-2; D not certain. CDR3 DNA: TGCGCCAGCAGCTTAGTAGTGGGCGGCACCGGGGAGCTGTTTTTT. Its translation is CASSLVVGGTGELFF.